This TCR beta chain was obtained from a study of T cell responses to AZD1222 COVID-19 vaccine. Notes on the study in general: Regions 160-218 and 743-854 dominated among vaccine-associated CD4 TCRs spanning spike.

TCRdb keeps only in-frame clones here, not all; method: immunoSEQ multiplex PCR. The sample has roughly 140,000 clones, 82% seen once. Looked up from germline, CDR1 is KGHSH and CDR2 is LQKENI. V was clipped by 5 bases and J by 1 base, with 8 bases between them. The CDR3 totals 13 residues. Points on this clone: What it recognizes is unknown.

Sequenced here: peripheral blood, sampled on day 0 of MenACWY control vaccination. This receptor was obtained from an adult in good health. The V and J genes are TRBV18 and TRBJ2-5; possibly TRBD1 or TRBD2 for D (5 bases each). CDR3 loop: CASSRDRQETQYF. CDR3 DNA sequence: TGTGCCAGCTCAAGGGACCGCCAAGAGACCCAGTACTTC.